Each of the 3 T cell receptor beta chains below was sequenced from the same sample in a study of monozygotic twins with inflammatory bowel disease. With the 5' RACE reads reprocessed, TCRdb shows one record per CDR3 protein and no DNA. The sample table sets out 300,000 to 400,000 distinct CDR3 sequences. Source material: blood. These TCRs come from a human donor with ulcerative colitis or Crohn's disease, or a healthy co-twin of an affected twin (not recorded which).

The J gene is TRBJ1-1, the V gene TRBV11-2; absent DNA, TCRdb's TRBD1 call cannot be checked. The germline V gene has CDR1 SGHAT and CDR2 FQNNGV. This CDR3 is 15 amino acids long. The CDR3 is CASSFRGTANTEAFF.

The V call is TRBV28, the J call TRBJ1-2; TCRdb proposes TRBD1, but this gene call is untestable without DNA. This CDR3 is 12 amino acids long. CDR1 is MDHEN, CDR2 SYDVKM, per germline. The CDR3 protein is CASAGQDYGYTF.

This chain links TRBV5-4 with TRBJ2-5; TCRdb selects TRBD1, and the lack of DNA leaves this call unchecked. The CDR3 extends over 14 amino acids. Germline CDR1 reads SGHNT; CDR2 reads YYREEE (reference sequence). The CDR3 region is CASSSDRVEETQYF.